Described below is a single TCR beta chain sequence and its context. The antigen is unknown. In chemo-refractory metastatic non-small-cell lung cancer, patients got ipilimumab CTLA-4 blockade together with focal radiation. Sequencing was performed with immunoSEQ multiplex PCR; in TCRdb, only in-frame clones are kept and a portion is missing. Altogether around 120,000 clones are present, 78% being singletons, with the ten largest covering around 4.8%. The data derive from a study of radiotherapy plus CTLA-4 blockade in lung cancer. Study information: Disease control was present in around a third of patients, and objective responses in more than 15%.

Study results and limitations: The study found tumor-derived TCR clones expanded in blood after radiotherapy plus ipilimumab.

Germline CDR1 reads MNHEY; CDR2 reads SVGAGI. The V end lost 5 bases, the J end lost 0 bases, and 8 bases lay between the germline ends. The CDR3 is made up of 14 amino acids. Sequencing used peripheral blood, obtained from a patient treated with radiotherapy plus ipilimumab. The sequence came from a human donor with non-small cell lung cancer who had a partial response to radiotherapy plus ipilimumab. V gene TRBV6-5 combines with J gene TRBJ1-5, with a tentative D call TRBD1 (6 bases). CDR3 protein: CASSGQYSNQPQHF. As DNA, the CDR3 is TGTGCCAGCAGTGGACAGTATAGCAATCAGCCCCAGCATTTT.